This T cell receptor (beta chain) is from a study of blood T cells in healthy people across ages. Points on this clonotype: Its specificity is not known.

The germline V and J ends were trimmed by 0 bases and 3 bases, with 14 bases remaining between them. Germline CDR1 and CDR2: SNHLY and FYNNEI. This CDR3 has 17 amino acids. Overall study findings and caveats: Expanded clonotype shifts may have been confounded, as the donors had an unknown CMV status.

It was with a sample-barcoded 5' primer and a J-beta primer mix that a second PCR of about 7 to 12 cycles was run. TCRdb re-called the 5' RACE reads with MiXCR, one entry per CDR3 protein. The sample has approximately 490,000 distinct CDR3 sequences; approximately 25% are singletons. The sample also formed part of further work on T cells of mothers and their children. As reported in that work: Roughly 2.8 million TCR beta reads per child versus over 9.5 million per mother. Related pairs of mothers and children showed slightly higher, non-significant overlap versus unrelated pairs.

The TCR sequence derives from a boy younger than 18 in good health. This rearrangement joins TRBV2 to TRBJ2-2, with D possibly being TRBD2 (5 bases). The sequenced sample was blood. The CDR3 spells CASSEAPGSRDTGELFF. CDR3 nucleotides: TGTGCCAGCAGTGAAGCGCCGGGGAGCCGGGACACCGGGGAGCTGTTTTTT.